This T cell receptor (beta chain) emerged from a study of CD8+ T cells in alopecia areata. Noted treatment: oral pan-JAK inhibitor, 5-10 mg twice daily. Sequencing used cDNA as its template, made by extracting RNA and reverse transcribing it. The protocol was immunoSEQ multiplex PCR, while the TCRdb copy is restricted to in-frame clones and leaves out a portion. The sample yields some 190,000 clones, 60% to 70% seen once. Germline CDR1 reads MNHNY; CDR2 reads SVGAGI (reference sequence). The V gene lost 5 bases and the J gene lost 1 base, with 13 bases spanning the gap. The CDR3 contains 15 residues. This rearrangement joins TRBV6-6 to TRBJ2-3, with D possibly being TRBD1 (6 bases). Sequencing was performed on CD4+ T cells sorted from blood, taken at week 4, from a patient treated with tofacitinib. This TCR came from a human donor with alopecia areata. DNA of the CDR3: TGTGCCAGCAGTAGAGGCAGGGGAGGCACAGATACGCAGTATTTT. Protein: CASSRGRGGTDTQYF.